This T cell receptor (beta chain) is drawn from a study of Ad26.COV2.S vaccination and SARS-CoV-2 variants. Looking at the study overall: Each vaccinee took Ad26.COV2.S intramuscularly, once or twice 56 days apart.

Stated treatment: about 20 received Ad26.COV2.S at low or high dose, single or two shots; about 5 received placebo; per-sample allocation not given. Collection of the samples took place on day 63 after the first injection of vaccine or placebo. At a Boston site, the person donating was an adult of 18-55 years. Assay: immunoSEQ multiplex PCR; the TCRdb copy retains only in-frame clones and omits some. This sample has about 450,000 clones, with 75% to 90% found just once. This CDR3 is built from 13 residues. V lost 6 bases and J lost 7; bases outside the gene matches: 4. Looked up from germline, CDR1 is MNHEY and CDR2 is SVGAGI.

The clonotype comes from a person between 18 and 65 years old who received the Ad26.COV2.S COVID-19 vaccine or a placebo. Sequencing used peripheral blood, obtained in a trial of Ad26.COV2.S vaccine versus placebo. The rearrangement links TRBV6-5 to TRBJ2-2; 8 bases map to TRBD1. The CDR3 DNA is TGTGCCAGCAGCCCCGGACAGGGCGGGGAGCTGTTTTTT. It is translated as CASSPGQGGELFF.